These 32 T cell receptor beta chains came from one sample sequenced in a study of response to subunit inactivated influenza vaccine. TCRdb fed the RT-PCR reads into MiXCR, producing one record per CDR3 protein. The repertoire holds approximately 170,000 distinct CDR3 sequences, around 14% seen once, with approximately 24% in the top ten. The input for sequencing was CD8+ T cells sorted from PBMCs, taken 4 to 6 days after vaccination. Receptors were obtained from a man between 50 and 59 years old who received an inactivated influenza vaccine.

Many counts were recorded for this clonotype. This rearrangement joins TRBV4-3 to TRBJ2-5; D is unclear. V dropped 0 bases and J dropped 1 base, with 6 bases sitting between them. The CDR3 is made up of 14 amino acids. The germline V gene has CDR1 LGHNA and CDR2 YSLEER. The CDR3 protein is CASSQETFQETQYF. Written as DNA, the CDR3 is TGCGCCAGCAGCCAAGAGACGTTCCAAGAGACCCAGTACTTC.

A few counts support this clonotype. The chain employs TRBV7-9 and TRBJ2-3; 14 bases fit TRBD2. This CDR3 is 16 amino acids long. The trim removed 5 bases at V and 6 bases at J, leaving 7 bases unmatched. CDR1 is SEHNR and CDR2 is FQNEAQ in the germline V gene (reference sequence). For the CDR3, the DNA is TGTGCCAGCAGCGAGGGGACTAGCGGGAGTTTGGATACGCAGTATTTT. It yields the protein CASSEGTSGSLDTQYF. The full variable domain, in which reference TRBV7-9 and TRBJ2-3 provide the parts outside the CDR3, is DTGVSQNPRHKITKRGQNVTFRCDPISEHNRLYWYRQTLGQGPEFLTYFQNEAQLEKSRLLSDRFSAERPKGSFSTLEIQRTEQGDSAMYLCASSEGTSGSLDTQYFGPGTRLTVL.

This clonotype was counted a few times. The genes are TRBV29-1 and TRBJ2-3; D call uncertain. The V end lost 2 bases, the J end lost 3 bases, and 15 bases lay between the germline ends. Germline CDR1 reads SQVTM; CDR2 reads ANQGSEA. This CDR3 contains 15 residues. For the CDR3, the DNA is TGCAGCGTTGAAATTGATTTCCGTCGGACAGATACGCAGTATTTT. Protein product: CSVEIDFRRTDTQYF.

This clonotype was counted at least ten times. This chain joins TRBV7-6 and TRBJ2-7; perhaps TRBD2 as D (6 bases). The CDR3 has 14 amino acids. Germline values: CDR1 SGHVS, CDR2 FNYEAQ. Between the trimmed V and J ends, which lost 0 bases and 2 bases, there was a span of 8 bases. The CDR3 here is CASSLADYTYEQYF. Written as DNA, the CDR3 is TGTGCCAGCAGCTTAGCGGACTATACCTACGAGCAGTACTTC.

This chain links TRBV18 with TRBJ2-3; 8 nucleotides agree with TRBD1. The V gene end was trimmed by 3 bases and the J gene end by 0 bases; junction bases not matched to a gene: 2. CDR1 is KGHSH, CDR2 LQKENI, per germline. This CDR3 spans 15 amino acids. The CDR3, as DNA: TGTGCCAGCTCACCGACAGGGGCCAGCACAGATACGCAGTATTTT. Amino acids: CASSPTGASTDTQYF.

J is TRBJ1-2 and V is TRBV3-1; the D gene is possibly TRBD1 (6 bases). Germline V lookup: CDR1 LGHDT, CDR2 YNNKEL (reference sequence). The ends were cut back, 3 bases at V and 4 bases at J, with 12 bases in the middle. The CDR3 covers 14 residues. Here the CDR3 reads CASSQTGHLYGYTF. The CDR3 region has the DNA TGTGCCAGCAGCCAGACGGGACACCTCTATGGCTACACCTTC.

The rearrangement links TRBV7-9 to TRBJ2-7; tentative D call: TRBD2 (7 bases). Germline V CDR1 and CDR2: SEHNR, FQNEAQ (reference sequence). Trimming cost V 5 bases and J 3 bases, with 14 bases left between them. The CDR3 loop spans 14 amino acids. The CDR3 sequence: CASSASGGGYEQYF. As DNA, the CDR3 is TGTGCCAGCAGCGCTAGCGGAGGGGGCTACGAGCAGTACTTC.

The V gene is TRBV18, the J gene TRBJ2-3; D is undetermined. CDR3 length equals 13 residues. The germline V gene has CDR1 KGHSH and CDR2 LQKENI. The V end was cut by 3 bases, the J end by 3 bases, with 7 bases between. The CDR3: CASSPLGTDTQYF. CDR3 sequence (DNA): TGTGCCAGCTCACCCCTCGGGACAGATACGCAGTATTTT.

The rearrangement uses TRBV6-5 and TRBJ2-1; 11 bases are shared with TRBD2. There are 16 residues in the CDR3. Germline values: CDR1 MNHEY, CDR2 SVGAGI. V trimming: 1 base; J trimming: 8 bases; junction bases outside the gene matches: 7. The CDR3 region is CASSYLAGGPVDEQFF. The CDR3 DNA is TGTGCCAGCAGTTACTTAGCGGGAGGGCCAGTGGATGAGCAGTTCTTC.

This clonotype was seen only a few times. V is TRBV4-3 and J is TRBJ2-7; 7 bases align to TRBD2. The V and J ends lost 0 bases and 3 bases, in that order; junction bases with no gene match: 8. Germline V CDR1 and CDR2: LGHNA, YSLEER. This CDR3 is built from 16 residues. CDR3 nucleotides: TGCGCCAGCAGCCAAGAATATGAGCGGGGCGTCTACGAGCAGTACTTC. This codes for CASSQEYERGVYEQYF.

V usage is TRBV14 and J usage is TRBJ1-1, with D unclear. The CDR3 totals 17 residues. CDR1 SGHDN and CDR2 FVKESK come from the germline V gene. V lost 0 bases and J 5 bases, leaving 19 bases between the germline ends. In nucleotides, the CDR3 is TGTGCCAGCAGCCAAGATCCTAGGAAGGGAGAGGGAACTGAAGCTTTCTTT. It is translated as CASSQDPRKGEGTEAFF.

The sample holds many counts of this clonotype. The CDR3 spells CAWSDLTHEQFF. As DNA, the CDR3 is TGTGCCTGGAGTGATCTGACCCATGAGCAGTTCTTC. V is TRBV30 and J is TRBJ2-1; D uncertain. The germline V gene encodes CDR1 GTSNPN and CDR2 SVGIG (reference sequence). Trimming cost V 1 base and J 8 bases, with 9 bases left between them. The CDR3 runs to 12 residues.

This clonotype has ten or more counts. J is TRBJ2-7 and V is TRBV7-9; 7 bases agree with TRBD2. The CDR3 is 16 amino acids. Per germline, CDR1 SEHNR and CDR2 FQNEAQ (reference sequence). V was clipped by 5 bases and J by 2 bases; unmatched bases: 12. The CDR3 coding sequence is TGTGCCAGCAGCCACCCCCGTTGGGAGGGTACCTACGAGCAGTACTTC. This codes for CASSHPRWEGTYEQYF.

The rearrangement uses TRBV6-2 or TRBV6-3 and TRBJ2-5, with D maybe TRBD1 (6 bases). The V gene lost 6 bases and the J gene lost 4 bases, with 21 bases spanning the gap. The CDR3 is 16 amino acids. Germline V CDR1 and CDR2: MNHEY, SVGEGT. The CDR3, as DNA: TGTGCCAGCAGGGGGGCCAAGGGGGTAGTCGGAGAGACCCAGTACTTC. Amino acids: CASRGAKGVVGETQYF.

The chain is built from TRBV4-2 and TRBJ2-6; D gene uncertain. This CDR3 spans 17 amino acids. The V and J ends lost 2 bases and 0 bases respectively, with 11 bases between them. Germline lookup yields CDR1 LGHNA and CDR2 YNFKEQ. The CDR3 DNA is TGTGCCAGCAGCCAATTTTCCAGTATCTCTGGGGCCAACGTCCTGACTTTC. Encoded protein: CASSQFSSISGANVLTF.

This sequence joins TRBV7-6 and TRBJ2-5; D unresolved. The V end was cut by 2 bases, the J end by 2 bases, with 15 bases between. Germline lookup yields CDR1 SGHVS and CDR2 FNYEAQ. This CDR3 contains 16 residues. The CDR3 loop reads CASSLTPQTEQETQYF. The CDR3 nucleotides are TGTGCCAGCAGCTTAACCCCCCAAACCGAACAAGAGACCCAGTACTTC.

This clonotype was observed a handful of times. V is TRBV29-1 and J is TRBJ1-1; D remains ambiguous. Germline V lookup: CDR1 SQVTM, CDR2 ANQGSEA. The CDR3 length is 13 residues. Trimming took 5 bases from V and 0 from J, leaving 10 bases between them. The CDR3 here is CSVHDPLNTEAFF. The DNA of the CDR3 is TGCAGCGTTCACGACCCCCTGAACACTGAAGCTTTCTTT.

Notes on this clonotype: Germline is not matched at one junction end, which may reflect a read error. This chain connects TRBV7-7 to TRBJ2-1; 8 bases agree with TRBD1. The CDR3 is 14 amino acids. Germline lookup yields CDR1 SSHAT and CDR2 FNYEAQ (reference sequence). The CDR3: CASSAGGVSNEQFF. The DNA of the CDR3 is TGTGCTAGCAGCGCAGGGGGCGTAAGCAATGAGCAGTTCTTC.

The CDR3 loop is CATSRDIGTGELFF. The CDR3 DNA reads as TGTGCCACCAGCAGAGATATTGGCACCGGGGAGCTGTTTTTT. The V call is TRBV15, the J call TRBJ2-2, with no clear D. This CDR3 has 14 amino acids. CDR1 and CDR2 (germline): LNHNV, YYDKDF (reference sequence). V gave up 0 bases and J gave up 4 bases, with 6 bases separating them.

Ten or more counts support this clonotype. The chain uses TRBV7-2 and TRBJ2-1, with D perhaps matching TRBD2 (6 bases). The CDR3 sequence is 13 residues long. Germline CDR1 and CDR2: SGHTA and FQGNSA. Between the trimmed V and J ends, which lost 6 bases and 4 bases, there was a span of 10 bases. The CDR3, as DNA: TGTGCCAGCAGGCGGGACCTATACAATGAGCAGTTCTTC. Its protein is CASRRDLYNEQFF.

This clonotype was counted between two and nine times. The V call is TRBV6-5, the J call TRBJ2-1, with D maybe TRBD2 (6 bases). The germline CDR1 and CDR2 sequences are MNHEY and SVGAGI. The CDR3 loop spans 15 amino acids. Trimming pared 2 bases from V and 8 bases from J, leaving 16 bases between. CDR3 loop: CASSYEGGVADEQFF. The CDR3 DNA reads TGTGCCAGCAGTTACGAAGGCGGGGTCGCGGATGAGCAGTTCTTC.

In its sample, this clonotype was seen a few times. The genes are TRBV7-9 and TRBJ1-4; 9 bases agree with TRBD1. V shed 6 bases and J 8 bases; nucleotides not matched to a gene: 10. The CDR3 runs to 15 residues. The germline CDR1 and CDR2 sequences are SEHNR and FQNEAQ (reference sequence). CDR3 DNA: TGTGCCAGCAGAGACCTACAGGGGGCGGGGGAAAAACTGTTTTTT. Translating gives CASRDLQGAGEKLFF.

The chain carries TRBV9 and TRBJ2-5, with D perhaps matching TRBD1 (5 bases). Germline V CDR1 and CDR2: SGDLS, YYNGEE. This CDR3 contains 13 residues. Trimming took 4 bases from V and 2 from J, leaving 9 bases between them. The CDR3 protein is CASSPRQQETQYF. CDR3 coding DNA: TGTGCCAGCAGCCCGCGACAGCAAGAGACCCAGTACTTC.

This clonotype was observed a handful of times. The chain has TRBV7-2 and TRBJ2-1; D uncertain. The CDR3 totals 14 residues. V shed 6 bases and J shed 4 bases, with 13 bases lying between them. Germline V gene sequence: CDR1 SGHTA, CDR2 FQGNSA. The CDR3 loop is CASSSLVTYNEQFF. The DNA of the CDR3 is TGTGCCAGCAGTTCATTGGTGACGTACAATGAGCAGTTCTTC.

V gene TRBV20-1 combines with J gene TRBJ2-1; 9 bases line up with TRBD2. The V gene's germline CDR1 is DFQATT and CDR2 SNEGSKA (reference sequence). The CDR3 extends over 15 amino acids. The trim removed 0 bases at V and 4 bases at J, leaving 4 bases unmatched. The CDR3 sequence is CSARDSLAGYNEQFF. The CDR3 nucleotides read TGCAGTGCTAGAGATAGCCTAGCGGGATACAATGAGCAGTTCTTC.

The CDR3 sequence: CASSLAVERGGPEETQYF. The CDR3 DNA is TGTGCCAGCAGCTTAGCGGTCGAGCGGGGAGGGCCGGAGGAGACCCAGTACTTC. The chain combines TRBV7-8 with TRBJ2-5; 7 positions agree with TRBD2. Trimming at V came to 0 bases and at J to 5 bases, leaving 15 bases not matched to a gene. CDR1 is SGHVS, CDR2 FQNEAQ, per germline. CDR3 length: 18 residues.

The chain combines TRBV30 with TRBJ2-2, with a possible D match to TRBD1 (6 bases). The V gene lost 3 bases and the J gene lost 5 bases, with 19 bases spanning the gap. Germline values: CDR1 GTSNPN, CDR2 SVGIG (reference sequence). The CDR3 length is 16 residues. CDR3: CAWRFPGQELTGELFF. CDR3 DNA: TGTGCCTGGAGGTTCCCGGGACAAGAACTGACCGGGGAGCTGTTTTTT.

This clonotype was counted a few times. V and J are TRBV6-2 or TRBV6-3 and TRBJ2-1; D remains ambiguous. Trimming took off 6 bases at V and 8 bases at J, with 11 bases between the two ends. In germline, CDR1 is MNHEY, CDR2 SVGEGT. The length of the CDR3 is 12 residues. In DNA form, the CDR3 reads TGTGCCAGCAGGGGAATGATCGATGAGCAGTTCTTC. Residues: CASRGMIDEQFF.

Only a few counts were recorded for this clonotype. The rearrangement links TRBV11-2 to TRBJ1-2; 8 bases are shared with TRBD1. V dropped 4 bases and J dropped 8; count of bases not matched to a gene: 12. Per the germline V gene, CDR1 is SGHAT and CDR2 is FQNNGV. This CDR3 comprises 15 residues. The DNA for the CDR3 is TGTGCCAGCAGCTACGGATCCCAGGGGGCGCACGGCTACACCTTC. This sequence encodes CASSYGSQGAHGYTF.

There are many counts of this clonotype. J is TRBJ2-1 and V is TRBV6-1; TRBD2 aligns across 10 bases. Germline V gives CDR1 MNHNS, CDR2 SASEGT. The CDR3 length is 15 residues. After removal of 2 bases from V and 6 bases from J, the junction contained 4 bases not matched to a gene. DNA of the CDR3: TGTGCCAGCAGTGAACTCGTAGCGGGAGGCAATGAGCAGTTCTTC. Translated: CASSELVAGGNEQFF.

This clonotype was seen only a few times. The chain combines TRBV12-3 or TRBV12-4 with TRBJ2-3; no definite D call. This CDR3 contains 15 residues. The V gene lost 3 bases and the J gene lost 1 base, with 11 bases spanning the gap. The CDR3 DNA is TGTGCCAGCAGTTTCCGGGCAGAGGGCACAGATACGCAGTATTTT. Translation: CASSFRAEGTDTQYF.

This clonotype was seen more than once but under ten times. The chain couples TRBV6-1 to TRBJ2-1; 9 bases match TRBD2. V was pared by 5 bases and J by 3 bases, with 8 bases of the junction left unmatched. Germline-derived CDR1 and CDR2 are MNHNS and SASEGT. The CDR3 loop spans 16 amino acids. The CDR3 bases are TGTGCCAGCAGTCCCACACTAGCGGGCCTCTACAATGAGCAGTTCTTC. As protein: CASSPTLAGLYNEQFF.